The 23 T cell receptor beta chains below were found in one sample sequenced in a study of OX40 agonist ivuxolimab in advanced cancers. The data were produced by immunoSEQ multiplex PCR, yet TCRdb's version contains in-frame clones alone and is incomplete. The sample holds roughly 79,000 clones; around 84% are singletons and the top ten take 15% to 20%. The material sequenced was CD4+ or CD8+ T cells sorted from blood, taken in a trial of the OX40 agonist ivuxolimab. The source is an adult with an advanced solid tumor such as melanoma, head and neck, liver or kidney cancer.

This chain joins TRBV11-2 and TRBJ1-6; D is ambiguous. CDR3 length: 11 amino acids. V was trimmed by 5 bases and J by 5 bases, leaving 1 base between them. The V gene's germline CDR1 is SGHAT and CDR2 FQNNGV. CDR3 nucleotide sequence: TGTGCCAGCAGCCATAATTCACCCCTCCACTTT. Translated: CASSHNSPLHF.

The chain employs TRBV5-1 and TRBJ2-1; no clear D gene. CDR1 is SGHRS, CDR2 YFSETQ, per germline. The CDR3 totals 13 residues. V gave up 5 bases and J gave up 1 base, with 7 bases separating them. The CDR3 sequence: CASRAVSYNEQFF. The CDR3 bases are TGCGCCAGCAGGGCCGTATCCTACAATGAGCAGTTCTTC.

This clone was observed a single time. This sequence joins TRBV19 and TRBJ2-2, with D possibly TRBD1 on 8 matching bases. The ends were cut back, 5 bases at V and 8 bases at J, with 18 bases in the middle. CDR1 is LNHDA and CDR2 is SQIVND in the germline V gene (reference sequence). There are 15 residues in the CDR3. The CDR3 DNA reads TGTGCCAGTAGTTACCAGGGGGCGGGGGAAGGGGAGCTGTTTTTT. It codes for CASSYQGAGEGELFF.

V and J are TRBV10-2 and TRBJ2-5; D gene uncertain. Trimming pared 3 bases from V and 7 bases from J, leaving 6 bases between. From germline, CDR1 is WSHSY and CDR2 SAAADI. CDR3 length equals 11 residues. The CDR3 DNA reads TGCGCCAGCAGTGAAAGTGGGACCCAGTACTTC. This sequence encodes CASSESGTQYF.

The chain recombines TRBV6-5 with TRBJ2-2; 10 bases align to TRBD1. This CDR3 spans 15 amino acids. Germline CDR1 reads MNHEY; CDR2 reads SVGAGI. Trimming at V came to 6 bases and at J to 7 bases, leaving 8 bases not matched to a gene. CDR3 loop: CASSNSRDRGGELFF. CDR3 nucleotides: TGTGCCAGCAGCAATTCCCGGGACAGGGGCGGGGAGCTGTTTTTT.

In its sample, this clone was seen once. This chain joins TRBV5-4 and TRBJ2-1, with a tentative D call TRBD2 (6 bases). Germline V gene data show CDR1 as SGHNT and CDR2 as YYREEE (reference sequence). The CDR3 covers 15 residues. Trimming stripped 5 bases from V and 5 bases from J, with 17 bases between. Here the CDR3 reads CASSSTGTGNNEQFF. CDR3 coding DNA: TGTGCCAGCAGTTCAACCGGGACTGGGAACAATGAGCAGTTCTTC.

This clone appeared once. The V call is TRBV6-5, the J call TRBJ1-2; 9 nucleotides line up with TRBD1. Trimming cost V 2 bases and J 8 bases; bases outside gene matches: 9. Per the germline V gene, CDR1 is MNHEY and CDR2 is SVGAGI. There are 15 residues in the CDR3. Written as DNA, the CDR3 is TGTGCCAGCAGTTACAGGACAGGGGAGGTATGGGGCTACACCTTC. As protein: CASSYRTGEVWGYTF.

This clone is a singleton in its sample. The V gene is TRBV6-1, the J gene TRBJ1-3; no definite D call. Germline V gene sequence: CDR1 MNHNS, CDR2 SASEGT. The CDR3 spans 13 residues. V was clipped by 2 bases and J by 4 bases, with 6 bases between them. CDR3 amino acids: CASSEQRGNTIYF. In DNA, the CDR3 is TGTGCCAGCAGTGAACAACGGGGAAACACCATATATTTT.

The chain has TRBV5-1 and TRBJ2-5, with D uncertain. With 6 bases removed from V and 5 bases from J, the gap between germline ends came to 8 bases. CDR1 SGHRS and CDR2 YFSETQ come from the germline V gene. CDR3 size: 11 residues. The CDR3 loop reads CASTLGETQYF. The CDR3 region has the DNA TGCGCCAGCACTCTTGGGGAGACCCAGTACTTC.

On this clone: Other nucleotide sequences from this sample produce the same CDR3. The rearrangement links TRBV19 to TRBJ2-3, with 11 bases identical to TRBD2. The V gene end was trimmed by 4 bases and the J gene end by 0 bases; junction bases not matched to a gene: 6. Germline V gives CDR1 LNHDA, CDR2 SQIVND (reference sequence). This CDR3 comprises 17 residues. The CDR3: CASSKQRTSGSTDTQYF. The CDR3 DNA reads TGTGCCAGTAGTAAGCAGAGGACTAGCGGGAGCACAGATACGCAGTATTTT.

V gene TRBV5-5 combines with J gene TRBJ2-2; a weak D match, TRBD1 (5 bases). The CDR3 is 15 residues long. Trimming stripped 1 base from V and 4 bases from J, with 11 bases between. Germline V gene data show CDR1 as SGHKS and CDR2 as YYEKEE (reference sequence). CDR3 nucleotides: TGTGCCAGCAGCTTGCTCGTGGGGCTCACCGGGGAGCTGTTTTTT. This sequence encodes CASSLLVGLTGELFF.

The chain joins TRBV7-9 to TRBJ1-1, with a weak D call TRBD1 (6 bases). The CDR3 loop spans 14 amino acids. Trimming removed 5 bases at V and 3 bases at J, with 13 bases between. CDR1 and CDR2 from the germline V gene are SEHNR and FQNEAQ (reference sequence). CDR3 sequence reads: CASSITTGYTEAFF. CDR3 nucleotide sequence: TGTGCCAGCAGCATAACAACAGGGTACACTGAAGCTTTCTTT.

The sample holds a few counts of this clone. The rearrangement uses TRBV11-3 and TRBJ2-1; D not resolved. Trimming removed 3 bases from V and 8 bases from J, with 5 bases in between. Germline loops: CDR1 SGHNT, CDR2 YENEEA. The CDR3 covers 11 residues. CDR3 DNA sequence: TGTGCCAGCAGCTTTGGTGATGAGCAGTTCTTC. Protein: CASSFGDEQFF.

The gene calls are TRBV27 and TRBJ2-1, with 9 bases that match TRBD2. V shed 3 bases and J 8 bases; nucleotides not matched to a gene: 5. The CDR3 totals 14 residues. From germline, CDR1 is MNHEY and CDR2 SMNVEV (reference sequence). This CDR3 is CASSFSGRADEQFF. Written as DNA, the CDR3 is TGTGCCAGCAGTTTTAGCGGGAGAGCCGATGAGCAGTTCTTC.

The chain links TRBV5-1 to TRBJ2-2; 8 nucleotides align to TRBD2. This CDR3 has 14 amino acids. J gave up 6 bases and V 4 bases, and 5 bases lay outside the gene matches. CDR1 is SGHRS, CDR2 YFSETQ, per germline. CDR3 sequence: CASSGGLAPGELFF. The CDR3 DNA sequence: TGCGCCAGCAGCGGAGGACTAGCTCCCGGGGAGCTGTTTTTT.

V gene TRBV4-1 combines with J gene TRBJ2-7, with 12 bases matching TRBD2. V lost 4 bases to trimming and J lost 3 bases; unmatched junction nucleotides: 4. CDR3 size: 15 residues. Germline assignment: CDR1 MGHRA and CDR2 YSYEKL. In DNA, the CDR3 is TGCGCCAGCAGCCGACTAGCGGGAGATTACTACGAGCAGTACTTC. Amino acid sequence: CASSRLAGDYYEQYF.

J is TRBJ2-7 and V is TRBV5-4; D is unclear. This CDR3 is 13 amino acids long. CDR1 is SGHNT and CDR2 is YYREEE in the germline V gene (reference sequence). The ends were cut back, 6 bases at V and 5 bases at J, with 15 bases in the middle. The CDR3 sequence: CASTPVGMDEQYF. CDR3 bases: TGTGCCAGCACCCCTGTGGGTATGGACGAGCAGTACTTC.

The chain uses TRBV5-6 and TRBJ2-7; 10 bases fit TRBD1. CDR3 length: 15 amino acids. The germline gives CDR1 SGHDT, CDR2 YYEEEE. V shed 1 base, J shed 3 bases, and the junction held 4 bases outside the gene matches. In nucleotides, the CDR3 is TGTGCCAGCAGCTTGATGGGACAGGGGCACTACGAGCAGTACTTC. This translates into CASSLMGQGHYEQYF.

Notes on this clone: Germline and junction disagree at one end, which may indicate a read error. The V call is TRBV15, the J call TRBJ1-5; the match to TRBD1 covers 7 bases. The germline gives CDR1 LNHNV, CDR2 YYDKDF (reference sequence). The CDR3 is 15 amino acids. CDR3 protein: CAASRDQGGVQPQHF. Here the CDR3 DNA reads TGTGCCGCCAGCAGAGATCAGGGGGGCGTCCAGCCCCAGCATTTT. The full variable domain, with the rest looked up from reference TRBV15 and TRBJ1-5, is DAMVIQNPRYQVTQFGKPVTLSCSQTLNHNVMYWYQQKSSQAPKLLFHYYDKDFNNEADTPDNFQSRRPNTSFCFLDIRSPGLGDTAMYLCAASRDQGGVQPQHFGDGTRLSIL.

CDR3 in DNA: TGTGCCAGCAGTTTCGGGCTTAATCAGCCCCAGCATTTT. This translates into CASSFGLNQPQHF. The chain employs TRBV6-5 and TRBJ1-5; D is undetermined. This CDR3 is 13 amino acids long. In germline, CDR1 is MNHEY, CDR2 SVGAGI. With 4 bases removed from V and 4 bases from J, the gap between germline ends came to 8 bases.

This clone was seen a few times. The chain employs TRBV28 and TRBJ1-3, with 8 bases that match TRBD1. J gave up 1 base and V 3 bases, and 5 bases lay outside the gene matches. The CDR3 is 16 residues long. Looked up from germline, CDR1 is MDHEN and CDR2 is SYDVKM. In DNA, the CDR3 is TGTGCCAGCAGTTTGTGGGACAGGAGTTCTGGAAACACCATATATTTT. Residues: CASSLWDRSSGNTIYF.

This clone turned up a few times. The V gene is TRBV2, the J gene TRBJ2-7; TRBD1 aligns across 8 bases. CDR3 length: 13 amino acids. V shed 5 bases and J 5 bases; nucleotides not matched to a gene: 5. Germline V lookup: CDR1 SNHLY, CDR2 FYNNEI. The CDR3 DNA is TGTGCCAGCAGTCGGACAGGGTATCACGAGCAGTACTTC. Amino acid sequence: CASSRTGYHEQYF.

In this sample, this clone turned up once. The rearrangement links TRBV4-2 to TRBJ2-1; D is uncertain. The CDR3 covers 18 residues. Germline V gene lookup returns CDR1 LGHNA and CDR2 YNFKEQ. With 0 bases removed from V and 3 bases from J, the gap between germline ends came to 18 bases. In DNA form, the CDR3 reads TGTGCCAGCAGCCAAGATCTCGGAGACCCCTTATTCTACAATGAGCAGTTCTTC. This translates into CASSQDLGDPLFYNEQFF.